A single sample gave rise to the 22 T cell receptor beta chains below, sequenced in a study of cytomegalovirus exposure and HLA in healthy donors listed by TCRdb under 2017. The library was obtained by the immunoSEQ multiplex PCR assay. For the multiplex PCR, a mixture combining 60 forward primers for TCR Vbeta segments and 13 reverse primers for TCR Jbeta segments was used. Sourced from immuneACCESS, this table was stored by TCRdb with only in-frame sequences that have V and J called. A share of the clones is absent; for the studies checked, an unresolved V gene accounts for under half, and the remainder has no known explanation. This sample gives around 200,000 clones in total; 77% of them show up just once. The ten top clones hold roughly 2.5% of the sample. Input material: PBMCs. These receptors were obtained from a woman aged 60 to 75 in good health and CMV-seropositive.

As for this clone: The junction shows a germline mismatch at one end, possibly a read error. The CDR3 DNA reads TGTTCCAGCATGAACAGGGTTGGGTACGGCACTGAAGCTTTCTTT. Amino acid sequence: CSSMNRVGYGTEAFF. The chain uses TRBV7-9 and TRBJ1-1; a weak D match, TRBD1 (6 bases). The CDR3 covers 15 residues. Germline-derived CDR1 and CDR2 are SEHNR and FQNEAQ (reference sequence). Filled out from reference TRBV7-9 and TRBJ1-1, the complete variable domain reads DTGVSQNPRHKITKRGQNVTFRCDPISEHNRLYWYRQTLGQGPEFLTYFQNEAQLEKSRLLSDRFSAERPKGSFSTLEIQRTEQGDSAMYLCSSMNRVGYGTEAFFGQGTRLTVV.

The chain links TRBV4-2 to TRBJ2-4; 8 positions agree with TRBD1. Germline CDR1 is LGHNA and CDR2 is YNFKEQ. V lost 3 bases to trimming and J lost 6 bases; unmatched junction nucleotides: 16. This CDR3 has 18 residues. CDR3 protein: CASSQLGGTGGLGNIQYF. The CDR3 DNA sequence: TGTGCCAGCAGCCAGTTAGGGGGAACAGGGGGATTGGGAAACATTCAGTACTTC.

This chain uses TRBV10-2 with TRBJ2-7; D is possibly TRBD2 (5 bases). V was shortened by 8 bases and J by 1 base, with 12 bases between the two germline ends. The CDR3 has 13 amino acids. Germline CDR1 and CDR2: WSHSY and SAAADI. Here the CDR3 reads CASGRGISYEQYF. The DNA of the CDR3 is TGCGCCAGCGGCCGGGGTATATCCTACGAGCAGTACTTC.

In DNA form, the CDR3 reads TGTGCCAGCAGTTCCAGCGGGGGGGCGTTTTCCACAGATACGCAGTATTTT. Protein sequence: CASSSSGGAFSTDTQYF. The rearrangement links TRBV7-9 to TRBJ2-3; TRBD2 agrees at 10 bases. Germline CDR1 and CDR2: SEHNR and FQNEAQ (reference sequence). The length of the CDR3 is 17 residues. Trimming at V came to 6 bases and at J to 2 bases, leaving 11 bases not matched to a gene. Filled out from reference TRBV7-9 and TRBJ2-3, the complete variable domain reads DTGVSQNPRHKITKRGQNVTFRCDPISEHNRLYWYRQTLGQGPEFLTYFQNEAQLEKSRLLSDRFSAERPKGSFSTLEIQRTEQGDSAMYLCASSSSGGAFSTDTQYFGPGTRLTVL.

This clone has just a few counts. V gene TRBV27 combines with J gene TRBJ2-5; 12 positions match TRBD1. The CDR3 length is 17 residues. Germline V gene lookup returns CDR1 MNHEY and CDR2 SMNVEV (reference sequence). The junction had 10 bases not matched to a gene; V was cut back by 3 bases and J by 5 bases. As DNA, the CDR3 is TGTGCCAGCAGTTTTCGCTATCGGGACAGGGGGCTTGAGACCCAGTACTTC. This sequence encodes CASSFRYRDRGLETQYF.

This clone occurred a few times. The chain employs TRBV27 and TRBJ1-1; TRBD1 agrees at 8 bases. The CDR3 runs to 14 residues. Trimming took 2 bases from V and 1 from J; bases not matched to a gene: 0. CDR1 is MNHEY, CDR2 SMNVEV, per germline (reference sequence). The CDR3, as DNA: TGTGCCAGCAGTTTAGGGACAGGGAACACTGAAGCTTTCTTT. Its protein product is CASSLGTGNTEAFF.

This rearrangement joins TRBV11-3 to TRBJ2-3; tentatively, D is TRBD1 (6 bases). V lost 4 bases and J 2 bases, leaving 7 bases between the germline ends. Germline V gene lookup returns CDR1 SGHNT and CDR2 YENEEA. The length of the CDR3 is 13 residues. The CDR3 coding sequence is TGTGCCAGCAGCTGGACAGACACAGATACGCAGTATTTT. Protein: CASSWTDTDTQYF.

The rearrangement joins TRBV7-2 to TRBJ2-5; 8 nucleotides match TRBD1. Unmatched junction bases numbered 7, after V lost 5 bases and J lost 11 bases. Germline V gene data show CDR1 as SGHTA and CDR2 as FQGNSA. This CDR3 is built from 12 residues. In DNA, the CDR3 is TGTGCCAGCAGCGCGGGACAGGTGAGACAGTACTTC. Translated, it gives CASSAGQVRQYF.

V is TRBV30 and J is TRBJ1-5; 9 bases line up with TRBD1. The ends lost 2 bases at V and 3 bases at J; junction bases unmatched: 5. Germline lookup yields CDR1 GTSNPN and CDR2 SVGIG (reference sequence). The CDR3 totals 15 residues. The CDR3 spells CAWSLGQGINQPQHF. The CDR3 bases are TGTGCCTGGAGTCTGGGACAGGGTATCAATCAGCCCCAGCATTTT.

This clone occurred a few times. The chain employs TRBV7-3 and TRBJ2-7; 11 nucleotides agree with TRBD1. The CDR3 consists of 14 residues. Germline trimming cut 5 bases from V and 6 bases from J; bases unmatched to any gene: 6. Germline loops: CDR1 SGHTA, CDR2 FQGTGA. The CDR3 spells CASSTGTGGGEQYF. DNA for the CDR3: TGTGCCAGCAGCACTGGGACAGGGGGTGGCGAGCAGTACTTC.

The rearrangement uses TRBV4-3 and TRBJ1-2; possibly TRBD1 for D (6 bases). Trimming removed 0 bases from V and 8 bases from J, with 16 bases in between. Germline V CDR1 and CDR2: LGHNA, YSLEER. This CDR3 region has 15 residues. The CDR3 loop is CASSQENRAIYGYTF. The CDR3, as DNA: TGCGCCAGCAGCCAAGAGAACAGGGCCATTTACGGCTACACCTTC.

The chain joins TRBV4-2 to TRBJ2-2; 12 bases map to TRBD2. Trimming at V came to 4 bases and at J to 1 base, leaving 4 bases not matched to a gene. CDR1 is LGHNA, CDR2 YNFKEQ, per germline. The CDR3 loop spans 17 amino acids. CDR3 amino acids: CASSRRTSGENTGELFF. CDR3 bases: TGTGCCAGCAGCCGAAGGACTAGCGGGGAGAACACCGGGGAGCTGTTTTTT.

CDR3 nucleotide sequence: TGCAGCACTGGGACAGGGGAGGTCTACGAGCAGTACTTC. This sequence encodes CSTGTGEVYEQYF. V usage is TRBV29-1 and J usage is TRBJ2-5, with 10 bases that match TRBD1. Near its end, the DNA agrees better with TRBJ2-7, so the J call may be wrong. Germline CDR1 and CDR2: SQVTM and ANQGSEA. This CDR3 has 13 residues.

In this sample, this clone turned up a few times. The chain carries TRBV7-3 and TRBJ2-5; D unresolved. Looked up from germline, CDR1 is SGHTA and CDR2 is FQGTGA. The CDR3 is made up of 13 amino acids. The V gene lost 0 bases and the J gene lost 2 bases, with 4 bases spanning the gap. This CDR3 reads CASSLTQQETQYF. In nucleotides, the CDR3 is TGTGCCAGCAGCTTAACACAGCAAGAGACCCAGTACTTC. Full variable domain (rest looked up from reference TRBV7-3 and TRBJ2-5): GAGVSQTPSNKVTEKGKYVELRCDPISGHTALYWYRQSLGQGPEFLIYFQGTGAADDSGLPNDRFFAVRPEGSVSTLKIQRTERGDSAVYLCASSLTQQETQYFGPGTRLLVL.

The chain joins TRBV19 to TRBJ2-7; possible D gene TRBD1, 6 bases. V gave up 7 bases and J gave up 4 bases, with 14 bases separating them. The CDR3 is made up of 13 amino acids. Germline V gene lookup returns CDR1 LNHDA and CDR2 SQIVND (reference sequence). The CDR3 region has the DNA TGTGCCAGTACAAACAGGGTAGGTTACGAGCAGTACTTC. This encodes CASTNRVGYEQYF.

This chain uses TRBV7-7 with TRBJ2-1; 9 nucleotides align to TRBD1. CDR1 and CDR2 from the germline V gene are SSHAT and FNYEAQ (reference sequence). The CDR3 loop spans 13 amino acids. The trim removed 4 bases at V and 10 bases at J, leaving 5 bases unmatched. CDR3 region: CASSSDRGVEQFF. The CDR3 nucleotides are TGTGCCAGCAGCTCCGACAGGGGGGTCGAGCAGTTCTTC.

This clone has a single count. This chain joins TRBV2 and TRBJ1-2; no clear D. Germline V gene lookup returns CDR1 SNHLY and CDR2 FYNNEI. V was shortened by 2 bases and J by 2 bases, with 21 bases between the two germline ends. The length of the CDR3 is 18 residues. The CDR3 DNA reads TGTGCCAGCAGTGAACCACTCACCGGGCCCAGAGGGAACTATGGCTACACCTTC. It encodes CASSEPLTGPRGNYGYTF.

This clone was counted a few times. The chain has TRBV7-2 and TRBJ2-1; 8 nucleotides line up with TRBD1. Germline CDR1 SGHTA, CDR2 FQGNSA. This CDR3 contains 14 residues. V dropped 10 bases and J dropped 6; count of bases not matched to a gene: 11. The CDR3 loop is CATRLQGASNEQFF. CDR3 bases: TGTGCCACCCGGCTGCAGGGGGCTTCCAATGAGCAGTTCTTC.

The chain links TRBV4-2 to TRBJ2-3, with a weak D call TRBD2 (6 bases). The CDR3 covers 20 residues. With 0 bases removed from V and 0 bases from J, the gap between germline ends came to 22 bases. In germline, CDR1 is LGHNA, CDR2 YNFKEQ. The CDR3 here is CASSQESRGRRGPSTDTQYF. The CDR3, as DNA: TGTGCCAGCAGCCAAGAATCTCGGGGACGGCGGGGCCCCAGCACAGATACGCAGTATTTT.

The chain combines TRBV4-3 with TRBJ2-2; 9 nucleotides align to TRBD1. Trimming at V came to 9 bases and at J to 5 bases, leaving 7 bases not matched to a gene. This CDR3 is 14 amino acids long. The germline CDR1 and CDR2 sequences are LGHNA and YSLEER. DNA of the CDR3: TGCGCCAGTCGGGGACAGGGACCGACCGGGGAGCTGTTTTTT. Protein product: CASRGQGPTGELFF.

V usage is TRBV28 and J usage is TRBJ1-3; no reliable D call. V lost 2 bases to trimming and J lost 0 bases, with 11 bases between them. This CDR3 has 16 residues. Germline values: CDR1 MDHEN, CDR2 SYDVKM. Written as DNA, the CDR3 is TGTGCCAGCAGTTTACGGGGTCTGAGCTCTGGAAACACCATATATTTT. This sequence encodes CASSLRGLSSGNTIYF.

This chain links TRBV5-1 with TRBJ1-3; no clear D. Per germline, CDR1 SGHRS and CDR2 YFSETQ. Trimming took off 2 bases at V and 1 base at J, with 7 bases between the two ends. This CDR3 has 14 amino acids. This chain's CDR3 is CASSFGPSGNTIYF. DNA for the CDR3: TGCGCCAGCAGCTTCGGTCCTTCTGGAAACACCATATATTTT.